This record concerns one T cell receptor beta chain sequence. Libraries were prepared by immunoSEQ multiplex PCR; TCRdb keeps only in-frame clonotypes and omits some of them. In the table there are approximately 160,000 clones, over 85% of which are singletons. This sample is part of a study of control samples from healthy donors and cancer patients. The CDR3 runs 15 residues. V lost 0 bases and J 6 bases, leaving 12 bases between the germline ends. Germline loops: CDR1 SGHRS, CDR2 YFSETQ. The rearrangement joins TRBV5-1 to TRBJ2-2, with D perhaps TRBD1 (6 bases). Sample: blood. This TCR derives from a woman aged 55-70 years in good health. The CDR3 reads CASSLAQGIPGELFF. As DNA, the CDR3 is TGCGCCAGCAGCTTGGCACAGGGTATTCCCGGGGAGCTGTTTTTT. The variable domain in full, with the rest retrieved from reference TRBV5-1 and TRBJ2-2, is KAGVTQTPRYLIKTRGQQVTLSCSPISGHRSVSWYQQTPGQGLQFLFEYFSETQRNKGNFPGRFSGRQFSNSRSEMNVSTLELGDSALYLCASSLAQGIPGELFFGEGSRLTVL.